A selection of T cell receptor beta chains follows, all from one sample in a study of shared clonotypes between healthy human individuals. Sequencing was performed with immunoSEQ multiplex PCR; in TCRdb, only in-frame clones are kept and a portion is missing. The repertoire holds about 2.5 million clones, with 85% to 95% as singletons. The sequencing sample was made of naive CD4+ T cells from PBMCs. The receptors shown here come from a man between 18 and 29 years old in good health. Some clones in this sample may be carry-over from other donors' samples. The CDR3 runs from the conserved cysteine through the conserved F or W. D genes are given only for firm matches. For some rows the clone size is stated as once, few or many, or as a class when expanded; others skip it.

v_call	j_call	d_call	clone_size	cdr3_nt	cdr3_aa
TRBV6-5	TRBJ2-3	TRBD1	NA	TGTGCCAGCAGAGGGGACAGGGCGCGCACAGATACGCAGTATTTT	CASRGDRARTDTQYF
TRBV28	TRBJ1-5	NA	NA	TGTGCCAGCACCGAAGCGCCCGGGACTCAGCCCCAGCATTTT	CASTEAPGTQPQHF
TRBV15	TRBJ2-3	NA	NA	TGTGCCACCAGCAGAGATGGGACATTCAGGAGGGCAGATACGCAGTATTTT	CATSRDGTFRRADTQYF
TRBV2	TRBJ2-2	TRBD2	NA	TGTGCCAGCAGTCTGTCGGGACTAGCGGGAGGGCAGAACACCGGGGAGCTGTTTTTT	CASSLSGLAGGQNTGELFF
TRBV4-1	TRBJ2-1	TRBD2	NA	TGCGCCAGCTCCCGAGCGGGAAGAAACAATGAGCAGTTCTTC	CASSRAGRNNEQFF
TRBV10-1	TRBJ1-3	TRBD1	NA	TGCGCCAGCAGAAAGTCCCGGGACAGGGGCTATAACGACTCTGGAAACACCATATATTTT	CASRKSRDRGYNDSGNTIYF
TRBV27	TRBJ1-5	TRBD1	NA	TGTGCCAGCAGGAGACAGGGGACGGACCCTCAGCATTTT	CASRRQGTDPQHF
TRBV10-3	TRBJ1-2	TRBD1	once	TGTGCCATCAGCGATGGGACAGGCTATGGCTACACCTTC	CAISDGTGYGYTF
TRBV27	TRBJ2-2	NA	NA	TGTGCCAGCAGCCCAATCCCGCCGGGACAAAAGGGGTATGGGAACACCGGGGAGCTGTTTTTT	CASSPIPPGQKGYGNTGELFF
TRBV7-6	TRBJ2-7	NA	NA	TGTGCCAGCAGCTTATCTTCCAGCGGTTACTACGAGCAGTACTTC	CASSLSSSGYYEQYF
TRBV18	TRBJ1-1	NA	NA	TGTGCCAGCTCACCAAGAATTGTAGACAGCCAAACGGGGAACACTGAAGCTTTCTTT	CASSPRIVDSQTGNTEAFF
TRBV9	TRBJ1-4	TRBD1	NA	TGTGCCAGCAGCGTGAACAGGGGGCTAGGTGAAAAACTGTTTTTT	CASSVNRGLGEKLFF
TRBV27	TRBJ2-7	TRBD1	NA	TGTGCCAGCAGTTTGGAACAGGGGAGCGAGCAGTACTTC	CASSLEQGSEQYF
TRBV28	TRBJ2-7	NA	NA	TGTGCCAGCGAGGGTTTAGGCTACGAGCAGTACTTC	CASEGLGYEQYF
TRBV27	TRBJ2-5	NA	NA	TGTGCCAGCAACCTTTTCATTTCGGAGACCCAGTACTTC	CASNLFISETQYF
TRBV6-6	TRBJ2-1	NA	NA	TGTGCCAGCAGTTTTAGCTCAAGCTCCTACAATGAGCAGTTCTTC	CASSFSSSSYNEQFF
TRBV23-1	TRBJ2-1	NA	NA	TGCGCCAGCAGTCAATCCGGCGGGGCTTACAATGAGCAGTTCTTC	CASSQSGGAYNEQFF
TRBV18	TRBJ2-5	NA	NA	TGTGCCAGCTCATTATTCAGGGACCAAGAGACCCAGTACTTC	CASSLFRDQETQYF
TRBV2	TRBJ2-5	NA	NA	TGTGCCAGCAGTGACAGGGGACGGGAGACCCAGTACTTC	CASSDRGRETQYF
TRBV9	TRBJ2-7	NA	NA	TGTGCCAGCAGCCGGCAGGGCTCCTCCTACGAGCAGTACTTC	CASSRQGSSYEQYF
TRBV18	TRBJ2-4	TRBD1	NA	TGTGCCAGCTCACCATGGACAGGGGGATCGGCCAAAAACATTCAGTACTTC	CASSPWTGGSAKNIQYF
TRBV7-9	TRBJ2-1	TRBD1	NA	TGTGCCAGCAGCTTGGGGACAGGGTATTTCTCCTACAATGAGCAGTTCTTC	CASSLGTGYFSYNEQFF
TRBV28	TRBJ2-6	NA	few	TGTGCCAGCAGAGCCCAACTGGCCGGGGCCAACGTCCTGACTTTC	CASRAQLAGANVLTF
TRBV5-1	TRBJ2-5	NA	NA	TGCGCCAGCAACCCCACGCCCGGAGAGACCCAGTACTTC	CASNPTPGETQYF
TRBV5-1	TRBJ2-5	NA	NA	TGCGCCAGCAGCCTGGGGGTCCAAGAGACCCAGTACTTC	CASSLGVQETQYF
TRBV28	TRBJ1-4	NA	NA	TGTGCCAGCAGCCTCCCAGGGGCGCCGGGAGAAAAACTGTTTTTT	CASSLPGAPGEKLFF
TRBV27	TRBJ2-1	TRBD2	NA	TGTGCCAGCAGTTTATCGAGGGGAGGGCCTCGAAATGAGCAGTTCTTC	CASSLSRGGPRNEQFF
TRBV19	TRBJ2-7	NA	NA	TGTGCCAGTAGTCCTGACAGAACGTACGAGCAGTACTTC	CASSPDRTYEQYF
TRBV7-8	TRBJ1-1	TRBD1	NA	TGTGCCAGCAGCTCCGGGACAGGTAGGAACACTGAAGCTTTCTTT	CASSSGTGRNTEAFF